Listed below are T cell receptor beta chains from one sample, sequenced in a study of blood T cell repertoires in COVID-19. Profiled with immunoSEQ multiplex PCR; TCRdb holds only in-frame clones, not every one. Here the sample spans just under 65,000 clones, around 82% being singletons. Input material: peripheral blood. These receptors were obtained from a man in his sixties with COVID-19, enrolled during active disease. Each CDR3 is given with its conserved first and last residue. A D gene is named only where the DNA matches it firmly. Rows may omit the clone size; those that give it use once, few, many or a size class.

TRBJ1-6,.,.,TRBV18,CASSPLRQDNVSPLHF,TGTGCCAGCTCACCCTTACGACAGGACAACGTTTCACCCCTCCACTTT
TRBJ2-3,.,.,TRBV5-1,CASSPGESTDTQYF,TGCGCCAGCAGCCCCGGGGAGTCCACAGATACGCAGTATTTT
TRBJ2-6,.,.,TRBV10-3,CAISESTGSGANVLTF,TGTGCCATCAGTGAGTCGACTGGGTCTGGGGCCAACGTCCTGACTTTC
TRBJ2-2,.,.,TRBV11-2,CASSKRGEELTGELFF,TGTGCCAGCAGTAAAAGGGGTGAAGAATTAACCGGGGAGCTGTTTTTT
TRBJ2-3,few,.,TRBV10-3,CAISVADTQYF,TGTGCCATCAGTGTGGCCGATACGCAGTATTTT
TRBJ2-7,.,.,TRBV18,CASSPASYEQYF,TGTGCCAGCTCACCGGCCTCCTACGAGCAGTACTTC
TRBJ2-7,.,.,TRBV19,CASSIGRGAGYAYEQYF,TGTGCCAGTAGTATAGGCCGCGGGGCGGGTTATGCCTACGAGCAGTACTTC
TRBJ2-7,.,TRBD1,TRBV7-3,CASSRGTGTEQYF,TGTGCCAGCAGCCGGGGGACAGGGACAGAGCAGTACTTC
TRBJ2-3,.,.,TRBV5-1,CASSLGLTFGTQYF,TGCGCCAGCAGCTTGGGTTTGACTTTCGGTACGCAGTATTTT
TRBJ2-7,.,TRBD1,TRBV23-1,CASSHSLDRVPYEQYF,TGCGCCAGCAGTCACTCCCTGGACAGGGTTCCCTACGAGCAGTACTTC
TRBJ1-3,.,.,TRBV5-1,CASSFAGDGNTIYF,TGCGCCAGCAGTTTCGCAGGGGACGGGAACACCATATATTTT
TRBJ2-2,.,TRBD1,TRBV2,CAAALRDRKNTGELFF,TGTGCCGCAGCCCTCCGGGACAGGAAGAACACCGGGGAGCTGTTTTTT
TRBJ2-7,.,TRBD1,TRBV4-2,CASSQPAGQGSYEQYF,TGTGCCAGCAGCCAACCAGCGGGACAGGGGTCCTACGAGCAGTACTTC
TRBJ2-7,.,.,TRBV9,CASSPEQGEQYF,TGTGCCAGCAGCCCAGAGCAGGGGGAGCAGTACTTC
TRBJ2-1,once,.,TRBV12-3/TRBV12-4,CASSFGRDYEQFF,TGTGCCAGCAGTTTCGGCAGGGACTATGAGCAGTTCTTC
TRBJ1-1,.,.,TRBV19,CASSMFPRRRTEAFF,TGTGCCAGTAGTATGTTCCCCCGTCGGAGGACTGAAGCTTTCTTT
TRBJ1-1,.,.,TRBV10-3,CAIGRNTEAFF,TGTGCCATCGGGAGGAACACTGAAGCTTTCTTT
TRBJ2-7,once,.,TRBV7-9,CASSLDRRGGGYEQYF,TGTGCCAGCAGCTTAGACCGGCGGGGAGGTGGCTACGAGCAGTACTTC
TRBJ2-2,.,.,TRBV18,CASSPTGSGTGELFF,TGTGCCAGCTCACCGACGGGATCTGGAACCGGGGAGCTGTTTTTT
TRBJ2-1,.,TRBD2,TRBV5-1,CASSLTSGGPGLDEQFF,TGCGCCAGCAGCCTCACTAGCGGGGGCCCCGGTCTGGATGAGCAGTTCTTC
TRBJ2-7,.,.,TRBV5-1,CASSPRPPTRADNYEQYF,TGCGCCAGCAGCCCAAGACCTCCTACGCGGGCCGATAACTACGAGCAGTACTTC
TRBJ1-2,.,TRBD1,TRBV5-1,CASSSGQEDGYTF,TGCGCCAGCAGTAGCGGACAGGAGGACGGCTACACCTTC
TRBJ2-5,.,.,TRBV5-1,CASSLASRQETQYF,TGCGCCAGCAGCTTGGCTAGTCGACAAGAGACCCAGTACTTC
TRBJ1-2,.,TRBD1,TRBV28,CASSHRGGYTF,TGTGCCAGCAGTCACAGGGGAGGCTACACCTTC
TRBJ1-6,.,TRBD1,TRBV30,CASEDRGKSPLHF,TGTGCCTCAGAGGACAGGGGGAAATCACCCCTCCACTTT
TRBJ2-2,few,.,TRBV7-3,CASSLLGLTGELFF,TGTGCCAGCAGCCTACTCGGACTCACCGGGGAGCTGTTTTTT
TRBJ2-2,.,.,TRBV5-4,CASSLATGELFF,TGTGCCAGCAGCCTAGCCACCGGGGAGCTGTTTTTT
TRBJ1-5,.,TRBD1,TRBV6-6,CAASTGVVQPQHF,TGTGCCGCTTCGACAGGGGTTGTACAGCCCCAGCATTTT
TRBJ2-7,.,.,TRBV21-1,CASSNLSSGSYEQYF,TGTGCCAGCAGCAATTTGTCTAGCGGGAGCTACGAGCAGTACTTC
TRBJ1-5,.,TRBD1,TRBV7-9,CASSSDRVQPQHF,TGTGCCAGCAGCTCTGACAGGGTTCAGCCCCAGCATTTT
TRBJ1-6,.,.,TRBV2,CASSEYGGSDSPLHF,TGTGCCAGCAGTGAATATGGGGGGAGCGATTCACCCCTCCACTTT
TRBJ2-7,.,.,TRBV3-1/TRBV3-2,CASSQTTYEQYF,TGTGCCAGCAGCCAAACTACTTACGAGCAGTACTTC
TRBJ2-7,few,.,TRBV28,CASSLVSGVYEQYF,TGTGCCAGCAGTTTAGTTTCCGGGGTTTACGAGCAGTACTTC
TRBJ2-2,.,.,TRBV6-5,CASISPGSLTGELFF,TGTGCCAGCATCTCCCCCGGGAGCCTCACCGGGGAGCTGTTTTTT